One sample yielded the 20 T cell receptor beta chains listed below, sequenced in a study of Graves' ophthalmopathy and Graves' hyperthyroidism. As the template, RNA transcripts were used to amplify TCR beta CDR3 regions. First-round RT-PCR used HTBI primers; second-round multiplex PCR followed. TCRdb called the multiplex PCR reads again in MiXCR, with one record for every CDR3 protein. The sample lists about 340,000 distinct CDR3 sequences; roughly 15% were seen once. The material sequenced was peripheral blood. These receptors all come from an adult man with Graves' ophthalmopathy.

This clonotype was counted at least ten times. The J gene is TRBJ1-3, the V gene TRBV9; 7 bases line up with TRBD1. CDR1 and CDR2 from the germline V gene are SGDLS and YYNGEE. The trim removed 4 bases at V and 4 bases at J, leaving 8 bases unmatched. CDR3 length: 15 residues. CDR3 protein: CASSFSTGKGNTIYF. The CDR3 nucleotides read TGTGCCAGCAGCTTCTCGACAGGGAAAGGAAACACCATATATTTT.

This clonotype was counted many times. This sequence joins TRBV7-9 and TRBJ1-2; a possible D gene is TRBD1 (6 bases). Germline CDR1 and CDR2: SEHNR and FQNEAQ (reference sequence). Between the trimmed V and J ends, which lost 8 bases and 7 bases, there was a span of 14 bases. The CDR3 has 12 residues. The CDR3 bases are TGTGCCAGCGGAAAACGGGACACTGGCTACACCTTC. Protein sequence: CASGKRDTGYTF.

This clonotype was detected ten times or more. The rearrangement links TRBV3-1 to TRBJ1-5, with D uncertain. Germline-derived CDR1 and CDR2 are LGHDT and YNNKEL (reference sequence). CDR3 length: 15 residues. V was trimmed by 3 bases and J by 6 bases, leaving 15 bases between them. CDR3 coding DNA: TGTGCCAGCAGCCAGCTCCCTGCGGCGGGTCAGCCCCAGCATTTT. This sequence encodes CASSQLPAAGQPQHF.

This clonotype was observed many times. The chain uses TRBV5-1 and TRBJ2-2; tentative D call: TRBD1 (6 bases). The CDR3 has 16 residues. Germline lookup yields CDR1 SGHRS and CDR2 YFSETQ. Trimming stripped 0 bases from V and 4 bases from J, with 13 bases between. In DNA form, the CDR3 reads TGCGCCAGCAGCTTGGAAGGACAGAGAACCACCGGGGAGCTGTTTTTT. Protein product: CASSLEGQRTTGELFF. Using reference TRBV5-1 and TRBJ2-2 for the parts outside the CDR3, the full variable domain is KAGVTQTPRYLIKTRGQQVTLSCSPISGHRSVSWYQQTPGQGLQFLFEYFSETQRNKGNFPGRFSGRQFSNSRSEMNVSTLELGDSALYLCASSLEGQRTTGELFFGEGSRLTVL.

The chain employs TRBV19 and TRBJ2-7; D is ambiguous. Germline CDR1 reads LNHDA; CDR2 reads SQIVND (reference sequence). The CDR3 covers 15 residues. Trimming took off 6 bases at V and 0 bases at J, with 15 bases between the two ends. CDR3 protein: CASSAFLGFSYEQYF. DNA of the CDR3: TGTGCCAGTAGCGCGTTTCTGGGGTTCTCCTACGAGCAGTACTTC.

This clonotype occurred many times. The rearrangement links TRBV18 to TRBJ2-3; D remains ambiguous. This CDR3 region has 12 residues. The germline V gene encodes CDR1 KGHSH and CDR2 LQKENI. V lost 2 bases, J lost 3 bases, and 3 bases lay in between. CDR3 sequence reads: CASSPITDTQYF. The CDR3 DNA is TGTGCCAGCTCACCAATTACAGATACGCAGTATTTT.

This clonotype was counted many times. The rearrangement links TRBV2 to TRBJ1-2, with TRBD1 as a possible D gene (5 bases). Germline-derived CDR1 and CDR2 are SNHLY and FYNNEI. V was trimmed by 1 base and J by 4 bases, leaving 7 bases between them. The CDR3 extends over 13 amino acids. CDR3 loop: CASSEGQFYGYTF. The CDR3 coding sequence is TGTGCCAGCAGTGAAGGACAGTTCTATGGCTACACCTTC. The full variable domain, rest sourced from reference TRBV2 and TRBJ1-2, is EPEVTQTPSHQVTQMGQEVILRCVPISNHLYFYWYRQILGQKVEFLVSFYNNEISEKSEIFDDQFSVERPDGSNFTLKIRSTKLEDSAMYFCASSEGQFYGYTFGSGTRLTVV.

This clonotype was observed many times. The chain is built from TRBV10-2 and TRBJ2-7; D call uncertain. The CDR3 has 16 residues. Looked up from germline, CDR1 is WSHSY and CDR2 is SAAADI. V gave up 0 bases and J gave up 1 base, with 13 bases separating them. The DNA of the CDR3 is TGCGCCAGCAGTGAGTCGCGAATAGGGATTTCCTACGAGCAGTACTTC. Translation gives CASSESRIGISYEQYF.

This clonotype was recorded a few times. The chain is built from TRBV12-3 or TRBV12-4 and TRBJ1-6; D is ambiguous. This CDR3 comprises 18 residues. V lost 5 bases to trimming and J lost 4 bases, with 21 bases between them. CDR3: CASSHLATRADYNSPLHF. The CDR3 bases are TGTGCCAGCAGTCACCTTGCAACTCGGGCCGATTATAATTCACCCCTCCACTTT.

This clonotype showed up many times. V is TRBV11-2 and J is TRBJ1-3; D is unresolved. The V gene lost 4 bases and the J gene lost 0 bases, with 13 bases spanning the gap. The CDR3 contains 16 residues. CDR1 is SGHAT and CDR2 is FQNNGV in the germline V gene. The CDR3 reads CASSSYDFHSGNTIYF. CDR3 sequence (DNA): TGTGCCAGCAGCTCTTACGACTTTCACTCTGGAAACACCATATATTTT.

V usage is TRBV11-3 and J usage is TRBJ1-2; TRBD1 might be the D (5 bases). Germline CDR1 and CDR2: SGHNT and YENEEA. The CDR3 extends over 14 amino acids. Trimming shortened V by 5 bases and J by 8 bases, and 18 bases separated the two germline ends. The CDR3 sequence is CASSRTTGGIGYTF. The CDR3 DNA sequence: TGTGCCAGCAGCCGTACCACCGGGGGGATCGGCTACACCTTC.

Ten or more counts support this clonotype. This sequence joins TRBV7-2 and TRBJ1-1; D is ambiguous. CDR1 and CDR2 (germline): SGHTA, FQGNSA. Trimming removed 8 bases from V and 5 bases from J, with 12 bases in between. CDR3 length equals 12 residues. In DNA, the CDR3 is TGTGCCAGCGGGCGGGAGGGAACTGAAGCTTTCTTT. This codes for CASGREGTEAFF.

The chain uses TRBV18 and TRBJ2-7; possible D gene TRBD1, 5 bases. This CDR3 region has 15 residues. V was pared by 3 bases and J by 5 bases, with 17 bases between. The V gene's germline CDR1 is KGHSH and CDR2 LQKENI. The CDR3 is CASSPPYSQGNEQYF. CDR3 bases: TGTGCCAGCTCACCCCCATACAGTCAGGGTAACGAGCAGTACTTC.

This clonotype was found many times. The chain joins TRBV6-5 to TRBJ1-1; D is uncertain. V lost 2 bases, J lost 7 bases, and 11 bases lay in between. Per the germline V gene, CDR1 is MNHEY and CDR2 is SVGAGI. CDR3 size: 13 residues. The CDR3: CASSYRGFDEAFF. CDR3 DNA: TGTGCCAGCAGTTACCGTGGTTTTGATGAAGCTTTCTTT.

The sample holds many counts of this clonotype. The V and J genes are TRBV18 and TRBJ1-6; D not resolved. The CDR3 runs 14 residues. The ends were cut back, 6 bases at V and 9 bases at J, with 15 bases in the middle. Germline V lookup: CDR1 KGHSH, CDR2 LQKENI. The CDR3 spells CASSPRAVSSPLHF. CDR3 nucleotides: TGTGCCAGCTCCCCGCGGGCCGTTTCTTCACCCCTCCACTTT.

This clonotype was detected many times. The chain employs TRBV6-1 and TRBJ2-2; 10 bases align to TRBD1. The V and J ends lost 5 bases and 5 bases, in that order; junction bases with no gene match: 8. The CDR3 loop spans 16 amino acids. Germline V gene data show CDR1 as MNHNS and CDR2 as SASEGT. CDR3 in DNA: TGTGCCAGCAGTCAACCCGGGACAGGGGTGACCGGGGAGCTGTTTTTT. It yields the protein CASSQPGTGVTGELFF.

This clonotype was picked up many times. The J gene is TRBJ2-5, the V gene TRBV27, with D maybe TRBD2 (6 bases). Germline V CDR1 and CDR2: MNHEY, SMNVEV (reference sequence). Trimming cost V 3 bases and J 2 bases, with 13 bases left between them. The CDR3 contains 15 residues. The CDR3 DNA reads as TGTGCCAGCAGTTTGGGGTCTAGCGAGCAAGAGACCCAGTACTTC. Protein: CASSLGSSEQETQYF.

This clonotype was observed many times. Relative to the germline gene, one junction end is altered; a read error may explain this. The chain employs TRBV6-5 and TRBJ1-2; a possible D gene is TRBD1 (6 bases). Looked up from germline, CDR1 is MNHEY and CDR2 is SVGAGI. The CDR3 consists of 14 residues. CDR3 coding DNA: TGTGCCAGCAGTTATCGTATCGACGTCGGGGGCTCCACCTTC. Protein: CASSYRIDVGGSTF.

This clonotype was observed at least ten times. The V call is TRBV5-1, the J call TRBJ2-7; 12 bases agree with TRBD2. The J segment lost 2 bases and the V segment lost 0 bases, leaving 3 bases of the junction unmatched. The CDR3 consists of 16 residues. Germline V gene sequence: CDR1 SGHRS, CDR2 YFSETQ. CDR3 nucleotides: TGCGCCAGCAGCTTGGGACTAGCGGGGGCACCCTACGAGCAGTACTTC. Protein: CASSLGLAGAPYEQYF.

Ten or more counts support this clonotype. The chain has TRBV7-9 and TRBJ2-5; D remains ambiguous. The CDR3 length is 14 residues. The ends were cut back, 4 bases at V and 2 bases at J, with 11 bases in the middle. CDR1 is SEHNR and CDR2 is FQNEAQ in the germline V gene (reference sequence). The CDR3 is CASSSWIGQETQYF. CDR3 DNA: TGTGCCAGCAGCTCCTGGATCGGTCAAGAGACCCAGTACTTC.